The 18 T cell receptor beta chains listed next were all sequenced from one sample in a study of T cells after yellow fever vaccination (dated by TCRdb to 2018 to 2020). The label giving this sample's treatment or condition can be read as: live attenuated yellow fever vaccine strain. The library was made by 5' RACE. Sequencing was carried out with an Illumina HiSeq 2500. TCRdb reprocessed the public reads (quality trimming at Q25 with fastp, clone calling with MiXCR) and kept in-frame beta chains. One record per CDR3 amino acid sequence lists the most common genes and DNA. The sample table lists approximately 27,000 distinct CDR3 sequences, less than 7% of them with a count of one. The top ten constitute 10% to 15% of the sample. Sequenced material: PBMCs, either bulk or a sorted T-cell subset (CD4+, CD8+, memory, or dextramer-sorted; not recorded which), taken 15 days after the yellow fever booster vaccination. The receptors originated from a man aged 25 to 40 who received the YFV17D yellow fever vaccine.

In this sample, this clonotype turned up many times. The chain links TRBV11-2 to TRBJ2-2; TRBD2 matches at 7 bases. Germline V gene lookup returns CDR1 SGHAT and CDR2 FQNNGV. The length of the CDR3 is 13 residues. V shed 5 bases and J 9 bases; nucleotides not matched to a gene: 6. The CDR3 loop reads CASSRPGGRELFF. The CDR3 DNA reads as TGTGCCAGCAGCCGCCCGGGGGGTAGGGAGCTGTTTTTT.

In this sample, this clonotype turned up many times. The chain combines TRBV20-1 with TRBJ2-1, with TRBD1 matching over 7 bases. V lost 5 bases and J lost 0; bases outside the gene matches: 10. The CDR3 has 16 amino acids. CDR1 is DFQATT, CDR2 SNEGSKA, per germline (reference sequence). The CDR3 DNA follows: TGCAGTGCTCCTTCCCACAGGGGCCTCTCCTACAATGAGCAGTTCTTC. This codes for CSAPSHRGLSYNEQFF.

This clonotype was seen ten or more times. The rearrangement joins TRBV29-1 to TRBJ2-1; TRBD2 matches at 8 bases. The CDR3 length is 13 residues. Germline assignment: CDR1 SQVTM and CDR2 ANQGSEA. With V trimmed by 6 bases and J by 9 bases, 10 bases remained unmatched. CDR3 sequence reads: CSVERGSGGEQFF. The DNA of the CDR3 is TGCAGCGTGGAGCGGGGGAGTGGCGGTGAGCAGTTCTTC.

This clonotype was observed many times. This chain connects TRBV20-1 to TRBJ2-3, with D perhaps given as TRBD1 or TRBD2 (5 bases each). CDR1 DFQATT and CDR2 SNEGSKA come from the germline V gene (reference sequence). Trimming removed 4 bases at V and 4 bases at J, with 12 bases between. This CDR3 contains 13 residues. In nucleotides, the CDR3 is TGCAGTGCTACGGGACCCGGCGCAGATACGCAGTATTTT. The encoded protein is CSATGPGADTQYF.

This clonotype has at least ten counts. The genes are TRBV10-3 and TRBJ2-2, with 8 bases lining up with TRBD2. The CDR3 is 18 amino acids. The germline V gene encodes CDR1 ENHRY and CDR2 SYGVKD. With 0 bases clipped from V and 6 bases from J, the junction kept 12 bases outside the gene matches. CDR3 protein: CAISESSLSGSLPGELFF. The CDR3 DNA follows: TGTGCCATCAGTGAGTCGAGTTTAAGCGGGAGTCTTCCCGGGGAGCTGTTTTTT.

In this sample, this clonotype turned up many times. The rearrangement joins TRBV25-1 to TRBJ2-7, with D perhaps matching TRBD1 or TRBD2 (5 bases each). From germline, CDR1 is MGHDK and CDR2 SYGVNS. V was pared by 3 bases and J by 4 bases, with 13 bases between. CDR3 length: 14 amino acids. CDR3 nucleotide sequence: TGTGCCAGCAGTGATAAAAGGGACCTATACGAGCAGTACTTC. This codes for CASSDKRDLYEQYF.

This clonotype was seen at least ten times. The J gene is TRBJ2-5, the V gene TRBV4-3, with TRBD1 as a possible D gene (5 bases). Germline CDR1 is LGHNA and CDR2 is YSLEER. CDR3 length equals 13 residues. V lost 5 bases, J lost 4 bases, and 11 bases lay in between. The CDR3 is CASSKGDSETQYF. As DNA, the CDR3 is TGCGCCAGCAGCAAAGGGGATTCAGAGACCCAGTACTTC.

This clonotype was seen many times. The CDR3 DNA sequence: TGTGCCAGCAGCTCCGGGGCGGGTTTTAACGGCTACGAGCAGTACTTC. This encodes CASSSGAGFNGYEQYF. The J gene is TRBJ2-7, the V gene TRBV7-6, with D perhaps being TRBD1 or TRBD2 (5 bases each). This CDR3 has 16 amino acids. Germline CDR1 and CDR2: SGHVS and FNYEAQ. V lost 4 bases to trimming and J lost 3 bases, with 19 bases between them.

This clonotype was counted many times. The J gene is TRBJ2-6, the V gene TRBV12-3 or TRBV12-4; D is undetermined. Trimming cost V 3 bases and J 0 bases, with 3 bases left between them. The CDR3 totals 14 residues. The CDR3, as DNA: TGTGCCAGCAGTTTTGACTCTGGGGCCAACGTCCTGACTTTC. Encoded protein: CASSFDSGANVLTF.

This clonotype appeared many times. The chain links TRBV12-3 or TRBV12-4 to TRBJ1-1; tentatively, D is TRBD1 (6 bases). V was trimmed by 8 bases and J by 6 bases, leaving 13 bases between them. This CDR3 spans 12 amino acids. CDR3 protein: CASSWGGPEAFF. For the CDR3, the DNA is TGTGCCAGCTCTTGGGGGGGCCCTGAAGCTTTCTTT.

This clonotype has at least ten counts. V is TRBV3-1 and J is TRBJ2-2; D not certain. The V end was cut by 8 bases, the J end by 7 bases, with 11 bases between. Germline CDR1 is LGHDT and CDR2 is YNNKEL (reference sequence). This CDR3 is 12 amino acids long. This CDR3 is CASEAFDGELFF. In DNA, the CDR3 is TGTGCCAGCGAGGCATTCGACGGGGAGCTGTTTTTT. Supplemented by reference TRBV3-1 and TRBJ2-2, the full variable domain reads DTAVSQTPKYLVTQMGNDKSIKCEQNLGHDTMYWYKQDSKKFLKIMFSYNNKELIINETVPNRFSPKSPDKAHLNLHINSLELGDSAVYFCASEAFDGELFFGEGSRLTVL.

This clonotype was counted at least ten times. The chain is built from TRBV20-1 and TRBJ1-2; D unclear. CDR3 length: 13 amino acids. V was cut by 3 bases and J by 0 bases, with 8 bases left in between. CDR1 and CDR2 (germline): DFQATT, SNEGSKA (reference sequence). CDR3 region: CSARDAANYGYTF. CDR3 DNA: TGCAGTGCTAGGGACGCAGCTAACTATGGCTACACCTTC.

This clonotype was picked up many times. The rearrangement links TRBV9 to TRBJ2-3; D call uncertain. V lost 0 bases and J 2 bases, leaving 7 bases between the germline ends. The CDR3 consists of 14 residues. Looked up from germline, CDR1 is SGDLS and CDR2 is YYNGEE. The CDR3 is CASSVVGFTDTQYF. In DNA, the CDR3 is TGTGCCAGCAGCGTAGTTGGATTCACAGATACGCAGTATTTT.

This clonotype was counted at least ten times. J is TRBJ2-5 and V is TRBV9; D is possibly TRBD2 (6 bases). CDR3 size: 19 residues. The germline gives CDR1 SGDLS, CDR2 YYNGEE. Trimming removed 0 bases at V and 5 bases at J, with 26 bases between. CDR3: CASSVVLARPLGRGETQYF. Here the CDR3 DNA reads TGTGCCAGCAGCGTAGTCCTAGCGCGGCCCCTTGGACGGGGGGAGACCCAGTACTTC. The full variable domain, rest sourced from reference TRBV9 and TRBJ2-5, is DSGVTQTPKHLITATGQRVTLRCSPRSGDLSVYWYQQSLDQGLQFLIQYYNGEERAKGNILERFSAQQFPDLHSELNLSSLELGDSALYFCASSVVLARPLGRGETQYFGPGTRLLVL.

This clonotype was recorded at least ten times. The DNA of the CDR3 is TGTGCCAGCAGCCCGAGTTGGGTGGCTAGCGAGAACACCGGGGAGCTGTTTTTT. Amino acid sequence: CASSPSWVASENTGELFF. The chain couples TRBV11-2 to TRBJ2-2; TRBD2 is a possible D gene (6 bases). Between the trimmed V and J ends, which lost 5 bases and 1 base, there was a span of 20 bases. CDR3 length: 18 residues. Germline assignment: CDR1 SGHAT and CDR2 FQNNGV.

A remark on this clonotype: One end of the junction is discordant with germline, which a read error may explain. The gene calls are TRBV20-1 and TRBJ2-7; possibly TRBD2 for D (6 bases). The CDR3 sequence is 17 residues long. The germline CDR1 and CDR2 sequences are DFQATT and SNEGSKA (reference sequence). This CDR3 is CCARDFRSEGSSYEQYF. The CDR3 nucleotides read TGCTGTGCTAGAGATTTTCGCTCGGAGGGGAGCTCCTACGAGCAGTACTTC.

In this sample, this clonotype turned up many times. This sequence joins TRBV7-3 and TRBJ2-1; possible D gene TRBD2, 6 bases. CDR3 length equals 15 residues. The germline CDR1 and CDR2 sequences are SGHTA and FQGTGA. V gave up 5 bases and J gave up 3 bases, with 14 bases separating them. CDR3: CASSPGGTVYNEQFF. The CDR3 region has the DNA TGTGCCAGCAGCCCAGGCGGGACCGTCTACAATGAGCAGTTCTTC.

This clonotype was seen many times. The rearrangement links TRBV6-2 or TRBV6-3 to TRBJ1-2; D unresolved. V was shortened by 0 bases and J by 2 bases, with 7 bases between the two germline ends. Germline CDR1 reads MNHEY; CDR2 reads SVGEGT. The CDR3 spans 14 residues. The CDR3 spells CASSYSIGNYGYTF. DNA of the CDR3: TGTGCCAGCAGTTACTCGATCGGCAACTATGGCTACACCTTC.